This T cell receptor (beta chain) was recovered during a study of patients and donors after allogeneic stem cell transplantation. The CDR3 is made up of 14 amino acids. Germline-derived CDR1 and CDR2 are DFQATT and SNEGSKA (reference sequence). TCRdb re-called the RT-PCR reads through MiXCR, storing one row per CDR3 protein. The sample lists under 95,000 distinct CDR3 sequences; approximately 5.2% were seen once. This clonotype has more than one count but fewer than ten. The V gene is TRBV20-1, the J gene TRBJ2-3; TRBD1 might be the D (7 bases). The sequence was collected from a human donor who was either an allogeneic HSCT recipient or a stem cell or donor lymphocyte infusion donor (not recorded which). It is not recorded whose cells these are; they may come from a transplant donor. The specimen sequenced was blood, either unsorted or a sorted T cell fraction (not recorded which). The CDR3 DNA is TGCTACCCGCAGGGGGACTTTAGCACAGATACGCAGTATTTT. This translates into CYPQGDFSTDTQYF.